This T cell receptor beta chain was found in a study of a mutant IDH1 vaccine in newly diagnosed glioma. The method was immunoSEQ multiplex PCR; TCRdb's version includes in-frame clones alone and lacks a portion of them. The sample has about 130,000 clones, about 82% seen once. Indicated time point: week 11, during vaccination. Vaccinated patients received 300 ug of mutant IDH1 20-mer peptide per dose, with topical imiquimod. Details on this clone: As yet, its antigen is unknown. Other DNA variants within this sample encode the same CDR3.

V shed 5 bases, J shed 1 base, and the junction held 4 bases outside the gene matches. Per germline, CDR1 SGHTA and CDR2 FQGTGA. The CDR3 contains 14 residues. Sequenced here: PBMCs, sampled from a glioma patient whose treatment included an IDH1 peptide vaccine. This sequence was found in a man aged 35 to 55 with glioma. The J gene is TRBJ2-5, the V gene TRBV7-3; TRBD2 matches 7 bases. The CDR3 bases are TGTGCCAGCAGCCGCGGGGGTCTCCAAGAGACCCAGTACTTC. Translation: CASSRGGLQETQYF.